The rows below give T cell receptor beta chains drawn from one sample of a study of blood T cell repertoires in COVID-19. Libraries were prepared by immunoSEQ multiplex PCR; TCRdb keeps only in-frame clonotypes and omits some of them. The table shows fewer than 500,000 clones, with roughly 86% occurring only once. The sample comprised peripheral blood. These receptors were obtained from a human donor with acute or convalescent COVID-19. The donor label of this sample is uncertain. The CDR3 runs from the conserved cysteine through the conserved F or W. Each record gives: clone size, J gene, V gene, D gene, CDR3 protein, CDR3 DNA. The D gene is left open where the match is weak. Not all rows give a size; the values are once, few, many and, for expanded clones, a class.

NA,TRBJ1-2,TRBV5-1,TRBD1,CASSPDRGYNGYTF,TGCGCCAGCAGCCCGGACAGGGGATATAATGGCTACACCTTC
NA,TRBJ2-7,TRBV28,NA,CASTGDRSPYEQYF,TGTGCCAGCACCGGAGACAGGTCCCCTTACGAGCAGTACTTC
once,TRBJ2-1,TRBV28,TRBD1,CASRTGTALNEQFF,TGTGCCAGCAGAACCGGGACAGCCCTCAATGAGCAGTTCTTC
NA,TRBJ2-6,TRBV5-1,NA,CASSLGGHSGANVLTF,TGCGCCAGCAGCTTAGGGGGTCACTCTGGGGCCAACGTCCTGACTTTC
NA,TRBJ2-2,TRBV2,TRBD1,CASKGQGTGELFF,TGTGCCAGCAAGGGACAGGGTACCGGGGAGCTGTTTTTT
NA,TRBJ2-3,TRBV2,TRBD1,CARRDREGTDTQYF,TGTGCCAGGAGGGACAGGGAGGGCACAGATACGCAGTATTTT
NA,TRBJ2-1,TRBV7-8,TRBD1,CASSLKQGAVIFF,TGTGCCAGCAGCTTAAAACAGGGGGCCGTTATCTTCTTC
NA,TRBJ2-3,TRBV3-1/TRBV3-2,TRBD2,CASSRRLAGGTDTQYF,TGTGCCAGCAGCCGCAGACTAGCGGGGGGCACAGATACGCAGTATTTT
NA,TRBJ1-2,TRBV28,NA,CASSFQAGVGGYTF,TGTGCCAGCAGTTTCCAGGCAGGGGTAGGAGGCTACACCTTC
NA,TRBJ2-1,TRBV11-3,TRBD2,CASSLSGRAYNEQFF,TGTGCCAGCAGCTTAAGCGGGAGGGCCTACAATGAGCAGTTCTTC
NA,TRBJ2-6,TRBV2,NA,CASSPGFSGANVLTF,TGTGCCAGCAGTCCAGGGTTCTCTGGGGCCAACGTCCTGACTTTC
NA,TRBJ2-7,TRBV6-6,TRBD1,CASSAPGQGYEQYF,TGTGCCAGCAGTGCCCCGGGACAGGGGTACGAGCAGTACTTC
few,TRBJ2-1,TRBV28,TRBD2,CASSLLAGGLNEQFF,TGTGCCAGCAGCCTACTAGCGGGGGGGTTGAATGAGCAGTTCTTC
NA,TRBJ1-1,TRBV29-1,NA,CSVFVNTEAFF,TGCAGCGTCTTCGTTAACACTGAAGCTTTCTTT
NA,TRBJ2-2,TRBV28,TRBD2,CASSLGRDYYTGELFF,TGTGCCAGCAGTCTGGGGCGGGACTATTACACCGGGGAGCTGTTTTTT
NA,TRBJ1-2,TRBV6-6,TRBD1,CASSYSDRIVYGYTF,TGTGCCAGCAGTTACTCGGACAGGATCGTCTATGGCTACACCTTC
once,TRBJ2-2,TRBV2,NA,CASSESGANTGELFF,TGTGCCAGCAGTGAGTCGGGAGCGAACACCGGGGAGCTGTTTTTT
NA,TRBJ1-2,TRBV28,NA,CASSSGGYGYTF,TGTGCCAGCAGTTCGGGGGGCTATGGCTACACCTTC
NA,TRBJ2-7,TRBV7-2,TRBD1,CASSLSPGTGGSEQYF,TGTGCCAGCAGCTTATCCCCCGGGACAGGGGGGTCCGAGCAGTACTTC
NA,TRBJ2-7,TRBV12-3/TRBV12-4,NA,CASSSGFSYEQYF,TGTGCCAGCAGCTCTGGCTTCTCCTACGAGCAGTACTTC
NA,TRBJ1-1,TRBV20-1,NA,CSARRGAEAFF,TGCAGTGCCCGCCGGGGGGCTGAAGCTTTCTTT
many,TRBJ1-2,TRBV6-6,TRBD1,CASSSDRGYGYTF,TGTGCCAGCAGTTCAGACAGGGGCTATGGCTACACCTTC
NA,TRBJ1-2,TRBV28,NA,CASSWGRNYGYTF,TGTGCCAGCAGTTGGGGCAGGAACTATGGCTACACCTTC
NA,TRBJ2-2,TRBV10-1,NA,CASSPTLNTGELFF,TGCGCCAGCAGCCCCACCCTAAACACCGGGGAGCTGTTTTTT
NA,TRBJ2-7,TRBV25-1,TRBD1,CASSEIGTGGHEQYF,TGTGCCAGCAGTGAGATTGGGACAGGGGGCCACGAGCAGTACTTC
NA,TRBJ1-1,TRBV5-1,NA,CASSRAGDGTEAFF,TGCGCCAGCAGCCGGGCGGGGGATGGCACTGAAGCTTTCTTT
once,TRBJ2-1,TRBV15,TRBD2,CATSRGGLAGNEQFF,TGTGCCACCAGCAGAGGGGGACTAGCGGGTAATGAGCAGTTCTTC
NA,TRBJ2-4,TRBV7-2,NA,CASSLLGSGRAIAKNIQYF,TGTGCCAGCAGCTTACTCGGTTCGGGTCGAGCCATAGCCAAAAACATTCAGTACTTC
NA,TRBJ1-2,TRBV4-2,NA,CASSQTGPGVDSGYTF,TGTGCCAGCAGCCAAACCGGGCCAGGGGTAGATAGTGGCTACACCTTC
NA,TRBJ2-5,TRBV11-2,TRBD2,CASSSGSTGGPETQYF,TGTGCCAGCAGCTCGGGCTCGACGGGGGGGCCAGAGACCCAGTACTTC
NA,TRBJ2-7,TRBV11-2,NA,CASRLTTRGEQYF,TGTGCCAGCAGACTTACTACTAGGGGGGAGCAGTACTTC
NA,TRBJ1-2,TRBV13,NA,CASSGTLYGYTF,TGTGCCAGCAGCGGGACACTCTATGGCTACACCTTC
NA,TRBJ2-1,TRBV5-1,TRBD1,CASSPTGDRANEQFF,TGCGCCAGCAGCCCAACAGGGGATCGTGCCAATGAGCAGTTCTTC
NA,TRBJ1-2,TRBV6-5,NA,CASSYGRNRDGYTF,TGTGCCAGCAGTTACGGACGAAACAGGGATGGCTACACCTTC
NA,TRBJ1-6,TRBV5-1,NA,CASSPDSNSPLHF,TGCGCCAGCAGCCCGGACAGTAATTCACCCCTCCACTTT
few,TRBJ2-2,TRBV5-8,TRBD1,CASSLAGQWNTGELFF,TGTGCCAGCAGCTTGGCGGGACAGTGGAACACCGGGGAGCTGTTTTTT
NA,TRBJ1-1,TRBV28,NA,CASRGGAYTEAFF,TGTGCCAGCCGGGGAGGGGCCTACACTGAAGCTTTCTTT
NA,TRBJ2-7,TRBV27,NA,CASSLGQSYEQYF,TGTGCCAGCAGTTTGGGCCAGTCCTACGAGCAGTACTTC
NA,TRBJ2-1,TRBV7-9,TRBD1,CASSSGQGNSDEQFF,TGTGCCAGCAGCTCGGGACAGGGGAATAGCGATGAGCAGTTCTTC
few,TRBJ1-1,TRBV6-5,NA,CATSARINTEAFF,TGTGCCACGTCCGCCAGGATAAACACTGAAGCTTTCTTT
NA,TRBJ1-1,TRBV5-6,NA,CASSLDGRVKTEAFF,TGTGCCAGCAGCTTGGATGGCAGGGTTAAGACTGAAGCTTTCTTT
many,TRBJ1-2,TRBV7-8,NA,CASSLEERGTSYGYTF,TGTGCCAGCAGCTTAGAGGAGAGGGGGACATCCTATGGCTACACCTTC
NA,TRBJ2-3,TRBV2,NA,CASSEGGAEFGTQYF,TGTGCCAGCAGTGAGGGCGGGGCAGAATTTGGTACGCAGTATTTT
NA,TRBJ2-7,TRBV23-1,TRBD1,CASSQPAGTGGVYEQYF,TGCGCCAGCAGTCAACCCGCCGGGACAGGGGGCGTATACGAGCAGTACTTC
few,TRBJ1-2,TRBV3-1/TRBV3-2,NA,CASKAQGTNYGYTF,TGTGCCAGCAAGGCCCAGGGGACTAACTATGGCTACACCTTC
NA,TRBJ2-3,TRBV6-1,TRBD1,CASSDRDRTTDTQYF,TGTGCCAGCAGTGACCGGGACAGGACGACCGATACGCAGTATTTT
NA,TRBJ1-1,TRBV5-1,TRBD1,CASSLNSDRVISEAFF,TGCGCCAGCAGCCTCAACTCGGACAGGGTGATAAGTGAAGCTTTCTTT